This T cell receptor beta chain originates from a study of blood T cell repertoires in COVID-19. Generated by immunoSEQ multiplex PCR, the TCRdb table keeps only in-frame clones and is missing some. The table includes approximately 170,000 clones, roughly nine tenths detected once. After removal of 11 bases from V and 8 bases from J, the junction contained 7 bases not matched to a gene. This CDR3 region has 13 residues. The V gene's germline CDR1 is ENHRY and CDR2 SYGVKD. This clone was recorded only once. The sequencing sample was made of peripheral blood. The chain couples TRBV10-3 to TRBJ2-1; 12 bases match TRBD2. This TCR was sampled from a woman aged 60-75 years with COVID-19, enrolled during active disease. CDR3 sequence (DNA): TGTGCCGTAAGACTAGCGGGAGCTGATGAGCAGTTCTTC. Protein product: CAVRLAGADEQFF.